The rows below give T cell receptor beta chains drawn from one sample of a study of cytomegalovirus exposure and HLA in healthy donors. The method was immunoSEQ multiplex PCR; TCRdb's version includes in-frame clones alone and lacks a portion of them. This table holds approximately 61,000 clones, about 80% found once. The specimen sequenced was PBMCs. The receptors were sampled from a man between 50 and 59 years old in good health and CMV-seropositive. The conserved cysteine and the conserved F or W are not part of the CDR3 here. The order of the fields is CDR3 length, J gene, V gene, CDR3 protein.

length: 15
J: TRBJ2-2
V: TRBV18
CDR3: ASSPNMRQTNTGELF

length: 13
J: TRBJ1-6
V: TRBV9
CDR3: ASSGDSSYNSPLH

length: 12
J: TRBJ2-7
V: TRBV4-1
CDR3: ASSQVSGSYEQY

length: 17
J: TRBJ1-4
V: TRBV18
CDR3: ASSLQTGPQRVANEKLF

length: 11
J: TRBJ2-1
V: TRBV6-6
CDR3: ASSYLGDNEQF

length: 12
J: TRBJ1-2
V: TRBV5-8
CDR3: ASSLAGGGDGYT

length: 13
J: TRBJ2-1
V: TRBV18
CDR3: ASSPMRDTYNEQF

length: 12
J: TRBJ2-7
V: TRBV6-5
CDR3: ASSPGTVLYEQY

length: 14
J: TRBJ1-1
V: TRBV29-1
CDR3: SVGGDRGLTVTEAF

length: 14
J: TRBJ2-3
V: TRBV14
CDR3: ASSTVAGGITDTQY

length: 12
J: TRBJ2-2
V: TRBV18
CDR3: ASSPRSDTGELF